This T cell receptor beta chain was retrieved from a study of cytomegalovirus exposure and HLA in healthy donors. Overall study findings and caveats: Among TCR beta chains, those listed as cytomegalovirus-associated numbered over 150.

Some clones are missing from TCRdb's copy, which holds only in-frame ones; the method was immunoSEQ multiplex PCR. The sample holds 110,000 to 150,000 clones, about 94% seen once. As concerns this clone: Its antigen is as yet unknown.

The receptor was isolated from a man younger than 35 in good health and CMV-seropositive. The specimen sequenced was PBMCs.

CDR3 protein: CSVRTGTGDSGRNTGELFF. DNA for the CDR3: TGCAGCGTGAGAACCGGGACAGGCGATAGCGGGAGGAACACCGGGGAGCTGTTTTTT. The rearrangement links TRBV29-1 to TRBJ2-2; D might be TRBD2 (9 bases). Germline assignment: CDR1 SQVTM and CDR2 ANQGSEA. The CDR3 spans 19 residues. Trimming stripped 6 bases from V and 1 base from J, with 27 bases between.